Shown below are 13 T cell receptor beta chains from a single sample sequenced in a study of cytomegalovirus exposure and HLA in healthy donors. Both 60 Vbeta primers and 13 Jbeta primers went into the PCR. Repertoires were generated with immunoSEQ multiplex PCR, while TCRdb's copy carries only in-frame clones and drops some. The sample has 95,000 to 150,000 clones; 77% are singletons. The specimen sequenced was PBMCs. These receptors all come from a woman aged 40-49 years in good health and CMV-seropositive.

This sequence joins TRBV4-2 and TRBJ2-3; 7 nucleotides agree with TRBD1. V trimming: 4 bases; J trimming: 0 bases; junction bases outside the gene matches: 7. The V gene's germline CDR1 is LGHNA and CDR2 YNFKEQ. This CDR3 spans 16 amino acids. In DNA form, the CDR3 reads TGTGCCAGCAGCCTTAACGGACAGGCTAGCACAGATACGCAGTATTTT. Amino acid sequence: CASSLNGQASTDTQYF.

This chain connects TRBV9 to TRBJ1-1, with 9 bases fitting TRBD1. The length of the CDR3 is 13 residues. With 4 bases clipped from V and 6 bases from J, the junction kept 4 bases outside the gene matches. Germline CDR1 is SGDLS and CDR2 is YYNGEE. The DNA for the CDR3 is TGTGCCAGCAGCTTGAGACAGGGGGCTGAAGCTTTCTTT. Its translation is CASSLRQGAEAFF.

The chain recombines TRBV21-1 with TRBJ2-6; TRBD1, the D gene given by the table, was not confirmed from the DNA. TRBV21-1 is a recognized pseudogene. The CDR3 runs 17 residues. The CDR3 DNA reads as TGTGCCAGCAGCAAAGTGAACAATTCCTCTGGGGCCAACGTCCTGACTTTC. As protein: CASSKVNNSSGANVLTF.

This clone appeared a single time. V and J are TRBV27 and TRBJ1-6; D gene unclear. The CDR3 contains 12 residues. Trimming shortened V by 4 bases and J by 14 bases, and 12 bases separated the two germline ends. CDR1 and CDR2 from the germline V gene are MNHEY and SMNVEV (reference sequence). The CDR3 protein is CASSSGRSTLHF. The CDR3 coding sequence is TGTGCCAGCAGTTCGGGTCGATCGACCCTCCACTTT.

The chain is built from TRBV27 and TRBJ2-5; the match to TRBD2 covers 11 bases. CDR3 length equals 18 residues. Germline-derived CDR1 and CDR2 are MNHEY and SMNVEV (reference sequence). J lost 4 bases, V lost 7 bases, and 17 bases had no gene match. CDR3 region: CASTLRGSGRALGETQYF. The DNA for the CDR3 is TGTGCCAGCACCCTCCGGGGTAGCGGGAGGGCCTTAGGAGAGACCCAGTACTTC.

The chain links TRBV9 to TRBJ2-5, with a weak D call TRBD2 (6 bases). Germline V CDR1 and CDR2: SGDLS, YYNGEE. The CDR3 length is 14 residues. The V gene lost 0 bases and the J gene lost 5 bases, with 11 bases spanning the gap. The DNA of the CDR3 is TGTGCCAGCAGCGTAGAGTGGAGGGAGGAGACCCAGTACTTC. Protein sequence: CASSVEWREETQYF.

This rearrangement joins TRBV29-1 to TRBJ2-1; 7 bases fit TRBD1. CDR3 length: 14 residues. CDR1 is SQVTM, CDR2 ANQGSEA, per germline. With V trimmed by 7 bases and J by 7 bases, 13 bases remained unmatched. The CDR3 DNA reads TGCAGCGCCACAGGGGCCGGACTTAGGAATGAGCAGTTCTTC. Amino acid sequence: CSATGAGLRNEQFF.

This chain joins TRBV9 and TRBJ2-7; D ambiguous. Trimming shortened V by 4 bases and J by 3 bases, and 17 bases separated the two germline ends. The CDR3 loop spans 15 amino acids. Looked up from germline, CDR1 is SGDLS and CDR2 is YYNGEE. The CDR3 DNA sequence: TGTGCCAGCAGCCCCGGAGCCCAGCCCTACTACGAGCAGTACTTC. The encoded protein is CASSPGAQPYYEQYF.

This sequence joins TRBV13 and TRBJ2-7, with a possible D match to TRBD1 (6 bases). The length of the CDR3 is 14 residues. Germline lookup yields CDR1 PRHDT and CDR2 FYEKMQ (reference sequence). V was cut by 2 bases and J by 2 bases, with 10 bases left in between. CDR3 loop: CASSLPGQTYEQYF. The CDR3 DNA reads TGTGCCAGCAGCTTACCGGGACAAACCTACGAGCAGTACTTC.

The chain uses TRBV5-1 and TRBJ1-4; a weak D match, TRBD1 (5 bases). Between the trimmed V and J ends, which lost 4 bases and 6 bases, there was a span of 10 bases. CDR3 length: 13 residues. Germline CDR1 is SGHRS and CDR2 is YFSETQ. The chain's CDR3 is CASSSRADEKLFF. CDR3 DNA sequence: TGCGCCAGCAGCAGCAGGGCCGATGAAAAACTGTTTTTT.

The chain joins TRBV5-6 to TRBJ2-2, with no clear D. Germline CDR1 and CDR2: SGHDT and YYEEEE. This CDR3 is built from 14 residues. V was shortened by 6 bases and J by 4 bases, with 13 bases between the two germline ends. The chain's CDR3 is CASTPTTATGELFF. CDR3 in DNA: TGTGCCAGCACCCCCACTACGGCCACCGGGGAGCTGTTTTTT.

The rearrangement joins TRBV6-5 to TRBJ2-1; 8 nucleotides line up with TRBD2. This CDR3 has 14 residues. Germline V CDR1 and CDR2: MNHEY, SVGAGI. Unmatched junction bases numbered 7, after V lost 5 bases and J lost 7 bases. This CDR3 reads CASSRAGAVNEQFF. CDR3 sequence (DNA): TGTGCCAGCAGTCGAGCGGGAGCTGTAAATGAGCAGTTCTTC.

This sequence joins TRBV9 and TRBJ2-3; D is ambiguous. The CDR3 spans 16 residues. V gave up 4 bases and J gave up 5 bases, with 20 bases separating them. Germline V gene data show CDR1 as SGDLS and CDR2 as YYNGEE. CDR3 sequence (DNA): TGTGCCAGCAGCTTTTCGTTAGGTGGCGGAATAGATACGCAGTATTTT. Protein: CASSFSLGGGIDTQYF.